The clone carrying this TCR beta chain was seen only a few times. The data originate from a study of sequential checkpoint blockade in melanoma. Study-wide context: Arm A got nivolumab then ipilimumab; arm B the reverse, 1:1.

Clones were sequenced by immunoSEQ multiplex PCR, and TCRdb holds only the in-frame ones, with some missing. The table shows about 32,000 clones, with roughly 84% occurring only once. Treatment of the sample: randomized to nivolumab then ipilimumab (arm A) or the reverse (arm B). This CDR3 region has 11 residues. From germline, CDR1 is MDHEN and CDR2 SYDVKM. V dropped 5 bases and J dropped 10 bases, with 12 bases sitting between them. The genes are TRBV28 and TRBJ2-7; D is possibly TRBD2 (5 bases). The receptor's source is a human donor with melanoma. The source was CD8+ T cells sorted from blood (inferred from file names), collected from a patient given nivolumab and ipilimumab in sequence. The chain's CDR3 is CASSVPGNQYF. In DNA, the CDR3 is TGTGCCAGCAGTGTACCGGGGAACCAGTACTTC.